This entry describes one TCR beta chain. Its binding antigen is unknown. The input lacks base qualities; no much larger clone sits a single base away. The library was prepared using 5' RACE. Reads for this sample came from an Illumina HiSeq 2500. The second PCR ran for about 6 to 12 cycles and used a J-beta primer mix along with a sample-barcoded 5' primer. A template-switch 5' adaptor carrying 12 random nucleotides introduced a unique molecular identifier onto each TCR beta cDNA molecule. Each sample yielded at least 2.5 million CDR3-containing paired-end reads. First-strand cDNA synthesis was performed from all RNA using the Mint cDNA synthesis kit, with priming by a TRBC-specific oligonucleotide. After uracil-DNA glycosylase treatment, a first 18-cycle PCR used universal primers M1SS and BC2_uni_R on all cDNA. The source study handled its data this way. Normalization of each sample was performed by random selection of 1 million high-quality reads, each carrying a distinct molecular identifier. Instead of being binned into consensus sequences, reads that shared molecular identifiers were thrown out. MiTCR, set to a Q25 quality threshold and the strictest error-elimination algorithm, was used for CDR3 identification, clonotype clustering and error correction. A nonparametric unseen species model with Euler transformation was used to estimate a lower bound on total TCR beta diversity. The raw public reads went through TCRdb reprocessing: fastp at Q25, MiXCR clone calling, in-frame beta chains kept. Rows merge per CDR3 protein into single entries with the most common DNA and genes. TCRdb's processing, not the authors', yielded these V and J calls. The sample yields 760,000 or so distinct CDR3 sequences; around 25% were counted once. Of the sample, around 9.2% falls within the top ten clones.

The source of the sample is a study of blood T cells in healthy people across ages (dated by TCRdb to 2013 to 2016). With regard to the full study: In model experiments, roughly one uniquely barcoded TCR beta cDNA molecule per two T cells was captured by template switching. Four age groups were formed from the donors: young (average approximately 16 years), middle-aged (approximately 42), aged (about 62) and long-lived (about 80). Two additional independent replicas of 1 million unique cDNA reads from the same blood draw were analyzed for two donors (one aged 18 to 30 and one aged 80 or older). Age-related changes in TCR beta repertoire diversity were measured in the study by deep sequencing normalized with unique cDNA molecular identifiers.

Overall results and qualifications from the work: Because profiling used bulk unsorted PBMCs, naive and antigen-experienced compartments could not be compared conclusively. Donor CMV infection status was unknown, potentially confounding age-related changes in expanded clonotypes. Observed TCR beta diversity per million T cells fell roughly linearly with age, and a significant reduction was already apparent by age approximately 41. The long-lived group showed more naive CD4+ T cells, fewer expanded clones and increased TCR diversity than the aged group, suggesting age selection. Estimates of total diversity based on one million sequenced T cells were regarded as lower bounds and as underestimates. Observed TCR beta diversity correlated strongly with the percentage of naive T cells measured by flow cytometry.

CDR1 and CDR2 were assigned from the germline V gene as KGHSH and LQKENI. Deletion took 3 bases off V and 8 bases off J, with a span of 16 bases between the germline ends. From cysteine to phenylalanine, the CDR3 is 14 amino acids long. Just CDR3 DNA is preserved here, 42 bases in frame from base 1. Donors were 39 systemically healthy Caucasian individuals from Russia aged roughly 6 to 90 years. Each donor gave 8 to 10 milliliters of peripheral blood, drawn into EDTA-treated Vacutainer tubes. Ficoll-Paque density-gradient centrifugation was used to isolate PBMCs, with at least 6.5 million per sample. Total RNA was extracted from PBMCs with Trizol reagent, with at least 6 micrograms obtained per sample. The percentages of naive CD45RAhigh/CD27high T cells were determined by flow cytometry on a PBMC aliquot from every donor. The sample was also linked to a second study, of T cells of mothers and their children. The second paper further reports: Nine systemically healthy Caucasian individuals served as donors, namely three mothers together with their six children. cDNA synthesis used all of the extracted RNA, with approximately 1.6 ug of RNA in each 15 ul reaction. In the second PCR, the M1S primer introduced both the sample barcodes and 2-4 random nucleotides. Each mother yielded over 8.5 million TCR beta CDR3 reads and each child 3 million to 3.5 million reads. Thymic selection shapes the output of TCR recombination in a similar way in related and unrelated pairs, and inherited differences have a minor effect. Normalized repertoire overlap was always found to be slightly, but never significantly, higher in related mother-child pairs than in unrelated mother-child pairs. No persistent microchimeric T cell clones were detected, at a sensitivity of roughly 96 clones per million clonotypes. Deep NGS was used in the study to compare the TCR beta repertoires of mothers and children and to look for features that separate related mother-child pairs from unrelated individuals. The mean age was around 40 +/- 4 years for the mothers and approximately 11 +/- 4 years for the children. After adapter ligation was performed with NEBNext reagents, the libraries were sequenced on an Illumina HiSeq 2000 with 100+100 nt paired-end reads. To avoid cross-contamination, the mother libraries and the child libraries were prepared a month apart and sequenced in separate runs. Each donor had between roughly 450,000 and 2,300,000 distinct TCR beta clonotypes identified. Naive TCR beta clonotypes were estimated from low-frequency clonotypes matched to each donor's FACS-determined naive share, without sorting.

The source material was blood. The chain was built from TRBV18 and TRBJ1-1; TRBD1 is possibly the D segment (6 matching bases). The receptor was derived from a boy aged 5-17 years in good health. The CDR3 here reads CASSPSGQFIEAFF. Here is the DNA: TGTGCCAGCTCACCCTCCGGACAGTTTATAGAAGCTTTCTTT.